What follows are 21 T cell receptor beta chains derived from one specimen sequenced in a study of blood T cells in healthy people across ages. The authors ran a second PCR of about 7 to 12 cycles using a sample-barcoded 5' primer and a J-beta primer mix. TCRdb re-called the 5' RACE reads through MiXCR, storing one row per CDR3 protein. The sample consists of over 450,000 distinct CDR3 sequences, approximately 25% of them appearing once. In addition, the sample was reused for a study of T cells of mothers and their children.

Sequences were obtained from blood. Every receptor here comes from a boy younger than 18 in good health.

V usage is TRBV5-1 and J usage is TRBJ2-5, with 9 positions matching TRBD2. The J call is uncertain, as TRBJ2-7 better fits the DNA end. This CDR3 has 14 residues. Germline V CDR1 and CDR2: SGHRS, YFSETQ. This chain's CDR3 is CASSAWTSDYEQYF. The CDR3 DNA follows: TGCGCCAGCAGCGCCTGGACTAGCGACTACGAGCAGTACTTC.

This clonotype was counted a few times. At one end, the junction sequence differs from germline, possibly due to a read error. The DNA of the CDR3 is TGTACCAGCAGCTTCCCCCGGACAGGGGATTTCAATCAGCCCCAGCATTTT. It is translated as CTSSFPRTGDFNQPQHF. The rearrangement links TRBV11-2 to TRBJ1-5; TRBD1 matches at 9 bases. Germline V gene lookup returns CDR1 SGHAT and CDR2 FQNNGV. CDR3 length: 17 amino acids.

The rearrangement joins TRBV4-1 to TRBJ2-5; 8 bases agree with TRBD2. The V and J ends lost 3 bases and 3 bases, in that order; junction bases with no gene match: 12. The CDR3 spans 17 residues. The germline CDR1 and CDR2 sequences are MGHRA and YSYEKL. The CDR3 loop reads CASSHPPSGLNKETQYF. DNA of the CDR3: TGCGCCAGCAGCCACCCCCCTAGCGGGCTTAATAAAGAGACCCAGTACTTC.

This clonotype has just a few counts. The chain carries TRBV28 and TRBJ1-4; TRBD1 is a possible D gene (5 bases). V was cut by 3 bases and J by 8 bases, with 16 bases left in between. The germline CDR1 and CDR2 sequences are MDHEN and SYDVKM. This CDR3 spans 15 amino acids. CDR3: CASSFSAGLEEKLFF. The CDR3 region has the DNA TGTGCCAGCAGTTTCTCGGCAGGGTTAGAGGAAAAACTGTTTTTT.

Only one count was recorded for this clonotype. The rearrangement joins TRBV20-1 to TRBJ1-2, with D possibly TRBD1 on 5 matching bases. Between the trimmed V and J ends, which lost 0 bases and 0 bases, there was a span of 8 bases. This CDR3 contains 14 residues. Germline V CDR1 and CDR2: DFQATT, SNEGSKA (reference sequence). CDR3 sequence: CSARDGGTNYGYTF. For the CDR3, the DNA is TGCAGTGCTAGAGATGGGGGGACTAACTATGGCTACACCTTC.

The sample holds one count of this clonotype. The V call is TRBV28, the J call TRBJ1-2, with 10 bases fitting TRBD1. The CDR3 loop spans 16 amino acids. The germline CDR1 and CDR2 sequences are MDHEN and SYDVKM. V shed 5 bases, J shed 8 bases, and the junction held 14 bases outside the gene matches. This CDR3 is CASSTPSMDRGKGYTF. CDR3 in DNA: TGTGCCAGCAGTACCCCTTCAATGGACAGGGGGAAGGGCTACACCTTC.

The sample holds a few counts of this clonotype. The chain has TRBV7-3 and TRBJ2-3; TRBD2 agrees at 7 bases. Germline CDR1 and CDR2: SGHTA and FQGTGA. This CDR3 has 16 amino acids. The V and J ends lost 2 bases and 3 bases, in that order; junction bases with no gene match: 8. The CDR3, as DNA: TGTGCCAGCAGCTTATATGGCGGGAGTAGAACAGATACGCAGTATTTT. Protein product: CASSLYGGSRTDTQYF. Supplemented by reference TRBV7-3 and TRBJ2-3, the full variable domain reads GAGVSQTPSNKVTEKGKYVELRCDPISGHTALYWYRQSLGQGPEFLIYFQGTGAADDSGLPNDRFFAVRPEGSVSTLKIQRTERGDSAVYLCASSLYGGSRTDTQYFGPGTRLTVL.

This clonotype appeared a few times. At one end the junction does not follow the germline gene, possibly because of a read error. The chain is built from TRBV6-5 and TRBJ2-1; possibly TRBD1 for D (6 bases). The CDR3 loop spans 16 amino acids. CDR1 MNHEY and CDR2 SVGAGI come from the germline V gene. CDR3 DNA sequence: TGTGCCTGCAGTCACCAAGACAGGCCGATATACAATGAGCAGTTCTTC. The encoded protein is CACSHQDRPIYNEQFF.

This clonotype was observed a handful of times. The chain recombines TRBV2 with TRBJ2-2, with 9 positions matching TRBD1. The CDR3 contains 12 residues. Germline lookup yields CDR1 SNHLY and CDR2 FYNNEI. Germline trimming cut 8 bases from V and 6 bases from J; bases unmatched to any gene: 1. The CDR3 DNA is TGTGCCAGCGGGGACAGGGCCGGGGAGCTGTTTTTT. It encodes CASGDRAGELFF.

V is TRBV12-3 or TRBV12-4 and J is TRBJ2-1; 8 nucleotides line up with TRBD2. This CDR3 spans 16 amino acids. The V gene end was trimmed by 6 bases and the J gene end by 2 bases; junction bases not matched to a gene: 9. CDR3 sequence (DNA): TGTGCCAGCAGGGACCTTAGCGGGGTCACCTACAATGAGCAGTTCTTC. The encoded protein is CASRDLSGVTYNEQFF.

This clonotype has only a few counts. The chain recombines TRBV6-6 with TRBJ2-4, with D perhaps matching TRBD2 (6 bases). This CDR3 spans 16 amino acids. Germline lookup yields CDR1 MNHNY and CDR2 SVGAGI (reference sequence). Trimming took 5 bases from V and 0 from J, leaving 14 bases between them. CDR3 in amino acids: CASSRDSGLAKNIQYF. The DNA of the CDR3 is TGTGCCAGCAGTCGGGACTCCGGATTAGCCAAAAACATTCAGTACTTC.

The genes are TRBV29-1 and TRBJ2-3; perhaps TRBD2 as D (6 bases). CDR3 length: 16 residues. The V end was cut by 7 bases, the J end by 2 bases, with 22 bases between. CDR1 and CDR2 from the germline V gene are SQVTM and ANQGSEA. The CDR3 reads CSAGVRVGGHTDTQYF. The CDR3 DNA reads TGCAGCGCGGGGGTAAGGGTAGGAGGCCACACAGATACGCAGTATTTT.

This rearrangement joins TRBV20-1 to TRBJ1-2; weak D call: TRBD1 (5 bases). CDR1 and CDR2 from the germline V gene are DFQATT and SNEGSKA (reference sequence). This CDR3 spans 13 amino acids. Deletions cut 6 bases from V and 4 bases from J, with 15 bases between. The CDR3 coding sequence is TGCAGTGCAACTCCCAGGGTGGGCTATGGCTACACCTTC. It is translated as CSATPRVGYGYTF.

This chain joins TRBV12-3 or TRBV12-4 and TRBJ2-7; TRBD1 agrees at 11 bases. CDR3 length: 16 amino acids. The J segment lost 4 bases and the V segment lost 5 bases, leaving 10 bases of the junction unmatched. The CDR3 spells CASSPIGQGAWYEQYF. DNA for the CDR3: TGTGCCAGCAGTCCAATAGGACAGGGGGCCTGGTACGAGCAGTACTTC.

CDR3 nucleotides: TGTGCCAGCAGCCCCTATGATGGAAGGGGGCTGGAGACCCAGTACTTC. Residues: CASSPYDGRGLETQYF. The chain couples TRBV7-2 to TRBJ2-5; the match to TRBD1 covers 7 bases. Germline assignment: CDR1 SGHTA and CDR2 FQGNSA. Losses at the gene ends were 5 bases for V and 5 bases for J; bases not matched to a gene: 14. The CDR3 extends over 16 amino acids.

This clonotype was counted a few times. This chain connects TRBV7-9 to TRBJ2-7; D perhaps matches TRBD1 (6 bases). Trimming left V 3 bases short and J 6 bases short, with 15 bases between. Per germline, CDR1 SEHNR and CDR2 FQNEAQ (reference sequence). The CDR3 runs to 14 residues. The CDR3 nucleotides read TGTGCCAGCAGCTTCCGGGACAATGCCCTCGAGCAGTACTTC. Protein sequence: CASSFRDNALEQYF.

The chain employs TRBV9 and TRBJ2-5; 8 nucleotides align to TRBD2. Germline CDR1 is SGDLS and CDR2 is YYNGEE. The CDR3 is made up of 14 amino acids. V shed 2 bases, J shed 2 bases, and the junction held 2 bases outside the gene matches. This CDR3 is CASSVGGGQETQYF. For the CDR3, the DNA is TGTGCCAGCAGCGTTGGCGGGGGGCAAGAGACCCAGTACTTC.

V usage is TRBV27 and J usage is TRBJ1-1; TRBD1 might be the D (6 bases). V was shortened by 0 bases and J by 11 bases, with 10 bases between the two germline ends. Germline V CDR1 and CDR2: MNHEY, SMNVEV (reference sequence). This CDR3 has 12 amino acids. CDR3 sequence reads: CASSLSGGEAFF. CDR3 bases: TGTGCCAGCAGTTTATCAGGGGGGGAGGCTTTCTTT.

The chain links TRBV12-5 to TRBJ2-3; no clear D gene. Germline assignment: CDR1 LGHNT and CDR2 FRNRAP. V was shortened by 5 bases and J by 2 bases, with 14 bases between the two germline ends. The CDR3 has 15 residues. The CDR3 loop reads CASGSGYSNTDTQYF. CDR3 nucleotides: TGTGCTAGTGGTAGTGGTTATTCAAACACAGATACGCAGTATTTT.

This clonotype has a handful of counts. The chain links TRBV7-3 to TRBJ2-1, with 8 nucleotides matching TRBD2. V was pared by 5 bases and J by 7 bases, with 4 bases of the junction left unmatched. Germline assignment: CDR1 SGHTA and CDR2 FQGTGA. There are 13 residues in the CDR3. In DNA, the CDR3 is TGTGCCAGCAGCGGACTAGCAACGAATGAGCAGTTCTTC. Protein sequence: CASSGLATNEQFF.

This clonotype was detected a few times. The chain links TRBV9 to TRBJ2-7, with D perhaps TRBD2 (5 bases). Trimming pared 2 bases from V and 1 base from J, leaving 7 bases between. Germline CDR1 and CDR2: SGDLS and YYNGEE. This CDR3 is built from 13 residues. CDR3 in DNA: TGTGCCAGCAGCGTCGGGATGTCCTACGAGCAGTACTTC. It translates to CASSVGMSYEQYF.